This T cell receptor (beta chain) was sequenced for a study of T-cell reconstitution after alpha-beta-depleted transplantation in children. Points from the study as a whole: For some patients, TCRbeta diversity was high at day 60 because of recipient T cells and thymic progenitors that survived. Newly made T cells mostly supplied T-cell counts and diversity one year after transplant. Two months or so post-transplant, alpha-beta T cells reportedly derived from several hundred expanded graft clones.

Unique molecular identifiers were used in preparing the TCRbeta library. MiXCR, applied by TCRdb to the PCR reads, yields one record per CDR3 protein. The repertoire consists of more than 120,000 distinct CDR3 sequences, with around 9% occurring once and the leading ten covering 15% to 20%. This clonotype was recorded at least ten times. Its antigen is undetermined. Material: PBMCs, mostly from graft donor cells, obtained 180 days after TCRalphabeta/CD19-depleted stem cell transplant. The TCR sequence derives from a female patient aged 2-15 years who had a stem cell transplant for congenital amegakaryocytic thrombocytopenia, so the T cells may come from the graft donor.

CDR3 DNA sequence: TGCAGCGTTGAAATCGGACAGGGGAGCTCCTACGAGCAGTACTTC. Its translation: CSVEIGQGSSYEQYF. The chain carries TRBV29-1 and TRBJ2-7, with 9 nucleotides matching TRBD1. V was clipped by 2 bases and J by 0 bases; unmatched bases: 5. The CDR3 covers 15 residues. Germline V CDR1 and CDR2: SQVTM, ANQGSEA.